Listed below are T cell receptor beta chains from one sample, sequenced in a study of blood T cell repertoires in COVID-19. Profiling relied on immunoSEQ multiplex PCR, and the TCRdb table lists in-frame clones only, not all of them. The table lists approximately 220,000 clones, approximately 83% of them singletons. Material: PBMCs or T cells enriched from blood (not recorded which). These receptors all stem from a woman aged 40 to 50 who had been exposed to COVID-19. Each CDR3 is given with its conserved first and last residue. Fields, in order: J gene, D gene, V gene, clone size, CDR3 protein, CDR3 DNA. D genes are given only for firm matches. The size entry is marked missing in some rows and otherwise reads once, few, many or a size class.

>TRBJ1-2|TRBD1|TRBV6-5|NA
CASRPTGERGYTF
TGTGCCAGCAGGCCTACAGGGGAGCGTGGCTACACCTTC
>TRBJ2-1|TRBD2|TRBV7-3|NA
CASSSSGGENNEQFF
TGTGCCAGCAGCTCTAGCGGGGGGGAGAACAATGAGCAGTTCTTC
>TRBJ2-5|TRBD2|TRBV12-5|NA
CASGLVSTSGGRETQYF
TGTGCTAGTGGTTTGGTCTCGACTAGCGGGGGGCGAGAGACCCAGTACTTC
>TRBJ1-2|NA|TRBV4-2|few
CASSLRPTLYYGYTF
TGTGCCAGCAGCCTTCGCCCTACCCTGTACTATGGCTACACCTTC
>TRBJ1-6|TRBD1|TRBV2|NA
CASSKSHRGNSPLHF
TGTGCCAGCAGTAAGTCCCACAGGGGGAATTCACCCCTCCACTTT
>TRBJ1-4|NA|TRBV3-1/TRBV3-2|NA
CASSQQGTNEKLFF
TGTGCCAGCAGCCAACAGGGTACTAATGAAAAACTGTTTTTT
>TRBJ2-5|NA|TRBV7-3|once
CASSLQPGAQETQYF
TGTGCCAGCAGCCTGCAGCCGGGAGCCCAAGAGACCCAGTACTTC
>TRBJ2-3|TRBD1|TRBV24-1|once
CASQGDRGQSGPISDTQYF
TGTGCTTCCCAGGGGGACAGGGGACAATCAGGACCAATCTCAGATACGCAGTATTTT
>TRBJ1-1|NA|TRBV6-5|NA
CASSTTGGSAFF
TGTGCCAGCAGCACGACAGGAGGTTCAGCTTTCTTT
>TRBJ2-3|TRBD2|TRBV18|NA
CASSPPERGGTDTQYF
TGTGCCAGCTCACCACCCGAGCGGGGCGGCACAGATACGCAGTATTTT
>TRBJ1-6|TRBD1|TRBV6-5|NA
CASSPDRAAISPLHF
TGTGCCAGCAGTCCCGACAGGGCTGCGATTTCACCCCTCCACTTT
>TRBJ1-2|NA|TRBV30|NA
CAWSVRGGYGYTF
TGTGCCTGGAGTGTACGGGGGGGCTATGGCTACACCTTC
>TRBJ1-6|NA|TRBV5-8|NA
CASSIPPGSPLHF
TGTGCCAGCAGCATCCCGCCGGGATCACCCCTCCACTTT
>TRBJ1-2|NA|TRBV19|NA
CASSGTVINYGYTF
TGTGCCAGTAGTGGAACAGTGATAAACTATGGCTACACCTTC
>TRBJ1-3|TRBD1|TRBV2|NA
CASRPGTDGNTIYF
TGTGCCAGCAGGCCCGGGACAGATGGAAACACCATATATTTT
>TRBJ2-7|TRBD2|TRBV5-4|NA
CASSPGLAGAYEQYF
TGTGCCAGCAGTCCTGGACTAGCGGGGGCCTACGAGCAGTACTTC
>TRBJ2-5|NA|TRBV11-2|NA
CASSSLKETQYF
TGTGCCAGCAGCTCACTTAAAGAGACCCAGTACTTC
>TRBJ2-3|TRBD2|TRBV30|NA
CAWIASGRGTDTQYF
TGTGCCTGGATAGCTAGCGGACGGGGCACAGATACGCAGTATTTT
>TRBJ2-5|TRBD2|TRBV7-9|NA
CASSLGPTGGIETQYF
TGTGCCAGCAGCCTCGGACCGACGGGGGGAATTGAGACCCAGTACTTC
>TRBJ1-2|NA|TRBV12-3/TRBV12-4|NA
CASSPRQAYGYTF
TGTGCCAGCAGTCCCCGGCAGGCCTATGGCTACACCTTC
>TRBJ2-3|TRBD2|TRBV29-1|few
CSVGGTSGGARGDTQYF
TGCAGCGTTGGCGGGACTAGCGGGGGGGCCAGAGGAGATACGCAGTATTTT
>TRBJ1-5|TRBD1|TRBV6-5|NA
CATGQGRGINQPQHF
TGTGCCACCGGACAGGGAAGGGGGATCAATCAGCCCCAGCATTTT
>TRBJ1-2|NA|TRBV7-6|NA
CASSFGDYGYGYTF
TGTGCCAGCAGCTTTGGCGACTATGGCTATGGCTACACCTTC
>TRBJ2-1|TRBD2|TRBV7-9|few
CASSLESRGGSYNEQFF
TGTGCCAGCAGCTTAGAATCGCGGGGGGGCTCCTACAATGAGCAGTTCTTC
>TRBJ2-7|TRBD2|TRBV3-1/TRBV3-2|NA
CASSFSGGGYEQYF
TGTGCCAGCAGCTTCAGCGGGGGGGGCTACGAGCAGTACTTC
>TRBJ2-5|NA|TRBV7-2|NA
CASSPLTAKETQYF
TGTGCCAGCAGCCCCTTGACAGCCAAAGAGACCCAGTACTTC
>TRBJ1-2|NA|TRBV5-1|NA
CASSLTQANYGYTF
TGCGCCAGCAGCTTGACACAGGCTAACTATGGCTACACCTTC
>TRBJ2-1|NA|TRBV19|NA
CASTVGGGHPSIEQFF
TGTGCCAGCACCGTGGGCGGGGGCCACCCCAGTATTGAGCAGTTCTTC
>TRBJ1-5|TRBD1|TRBV5-6|NA
CASSRRGTGGPWDQPQHF
TGTGCCAGCAGCCGCAGGGGGACAGGGGGCCCTTGGGATCAGCCCCAGCATTTT
>TRBJ2-5|NA|TRBV19|once
CASSIHRVAETQYF
TGTGCCAGTAGTATCCACAGGGTGGCGGAGACCCAGTACTTC
>TRBJ1-1|NA|TRBV5-1|NA
CASSLDRDEIEAFF
TGCGCCAGCAGCTTGGACAGGGATGAGATTGAAGCTTTCTTT
>TRBJ1-1|TRBD1|TRBV28|NA
CASSLGGQSTEAFF
TGTGCCAGCAGTTTGGGGGGACAGTCCACTGAAGCTTTCTTT